The subject of this entry is one TCR beta chain. The antigen remains unidentified. These data come from a study of OX40 agonist ivuxolimab in advanced cancers. Study as a whole: Patients with prior anti-PD-1, anti-PD-L1 or anti-CTLA-4 therapy were eligible; less than 50% had some. Whole-study findings and limits: Individuals who were partial responders at 0.1-3.0 mg/kg had clonal expansion that ranked among the lowest.

Trimming took off 2 bases at V and 5 bases at J, with 13 bases between the two ends. From germline, CDR1 is SGHDT and CDR2 YYEEEE. The CDR3 extends over 14 amino acids. TCRdb keeps only in-frame clones here, not all; method: immunoSEQ multiplex PCR. The table includes about 72,000 clones, approximately 90% detected once. This chain links TRBV5-6 with TRBJ2-5; D might be TRBD1 or TRBD2, each matching 5 bases. The clonotype originates from an adult with an advanced solid tumor such as melanoma, head and neck, liver or kidney cancer. Source: CD4+ or CD8+ T cells sorted from blood, taken in a trial of the OX40 agonist ivuxolimab. This CDR3 reads CASSFGTVTETQYF. The CDR3 DNA follows: TGTGCCAGCAGCTTCGGGACGGTGACGGAGACCCAGTACTTC. Full variable domain (outside the CDR3, taken from reference TRBV5-6 and TRBJ2-5): DAGVTQSPTHLIKTRGQQVTLRCSPKSGHDTVSWYQQALGQGPQFIFQYYEEEERQRGNFPDRFSGHQFPNYSSELNVNALLLGDSALYLCASSFGTVTETQYFGPGTRLLVL.